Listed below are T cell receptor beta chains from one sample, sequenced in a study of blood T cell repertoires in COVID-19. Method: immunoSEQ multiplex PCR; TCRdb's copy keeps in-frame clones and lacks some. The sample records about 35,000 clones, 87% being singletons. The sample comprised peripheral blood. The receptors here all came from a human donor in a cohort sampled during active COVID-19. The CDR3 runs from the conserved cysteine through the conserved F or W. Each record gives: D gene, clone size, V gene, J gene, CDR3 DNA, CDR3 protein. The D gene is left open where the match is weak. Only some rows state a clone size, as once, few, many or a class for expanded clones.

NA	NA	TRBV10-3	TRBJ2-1	TGTGCCATCAGTTTACTAGGAAGTCCCAATGAGCAGTTCTTC	CAISLLGSPNEQFF
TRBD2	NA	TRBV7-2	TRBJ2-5	TGTGCCAGCAGAGGCCCCGGGACTAGTGGGTTGGCCCAGTACTTC	CASRGPGTSGLAQYF
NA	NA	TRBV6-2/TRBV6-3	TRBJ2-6	TGTGCCAGCAGTGCCGCAGTGTCGGGGGCCAACGTCCTGACTTTC	CASSAAVSGANVLTF
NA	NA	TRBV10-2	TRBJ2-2	TGCGCCAGCAGAGTCGATGTAGACACCGGGGAGCTGTTTTTT	CASRVDVDTGELFF
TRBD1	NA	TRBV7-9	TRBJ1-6	TGTGCCAGCAGCCCACCAGGACAGGGACCGGGTAATTCACCCCTCCACTTT	CASSPPGQGPGNSPLHF
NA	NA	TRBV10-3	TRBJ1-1	TGTGCCATCAGCTATGACAGGAACACTGAAGCTTTCTTT	CAISYDRNTEAFF
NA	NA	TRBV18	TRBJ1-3	TGTGCCAGCTCGAAGGAATCAGGATTCTCTGGAAACACCATATATTTT	CASSKESGFSGNTIYF
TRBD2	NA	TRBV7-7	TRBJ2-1	TGTGCCAGCAGCTTATCGCTAGCGGGGATCCCAGCTGAGCAGTTCTTC	CASSLSLAGIPAEQFF
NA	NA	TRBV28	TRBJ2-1	TGTGCCAGCAGTCCTACAGGGATTTATGAGCAGTTCTTC	CASSPTGIYEQFF
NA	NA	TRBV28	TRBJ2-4	TGTGCCAGCAGTTTCGGGAATAAAAACATTCAGTACTTC	CASSFGNKNIQYF
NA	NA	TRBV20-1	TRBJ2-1	TGCAGTGCCAGGGCCTACAATGAGCAGTTCTTC	CSARAYNEQFF
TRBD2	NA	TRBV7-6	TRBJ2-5	TGTGCCAGCAGCTTAGAGTTTAGGACTAGCTCTTTAGGGACCCAGTACTTC	CASSLEFRTSSLGTQYF
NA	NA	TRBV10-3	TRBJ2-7	TGTGCCATCAGTGAGACTCCATTCGAGCAGTACTTC	CAISETPFEQYF
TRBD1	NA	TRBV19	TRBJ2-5	TGTGCCAGTAGTCCGGACAGGCCCTTGACCCAGTACTTC	CASSPDRPLTQYF
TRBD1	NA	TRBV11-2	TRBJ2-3	TGTGCCAGCAGCTTGACAGGGGACGGCACAGATACGCAGTATTTT	CASSLTGDGTDTQYF
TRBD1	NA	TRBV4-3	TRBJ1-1	TGCGCCAGCAGCCAAGATCTGGGCAGGGGGTCTGCTGAAGCTTTCTTT	CASSQDLGRGSAEAFF
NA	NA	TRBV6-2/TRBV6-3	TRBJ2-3	TGTGCCAGCAGTTCCCTGTTGGATACGCAGTATTTT	CASSSLLDTQYF
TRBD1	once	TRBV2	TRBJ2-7	TGTGCCAGCAGCCGAGGACAGGGAGCCTTGTACGAGCAGTACTTC	CASSRGQGALYEQYF
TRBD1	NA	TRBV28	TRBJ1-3	TGTGCCAGCAAATCCGGGACAGCTGGAAACACCATATATTTT	CASKSGTAGNTIYF
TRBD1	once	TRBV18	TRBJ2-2	TGTGCCAGCTCAGCGAGAACAGGGGCCGGGGAGCTGTTTTTT	CASSARTGAGELFF
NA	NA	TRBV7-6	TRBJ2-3	TGTGCCAGCAGCTTAGAATTGTTCGGGGGTTTGGGCACAGATACGCAGTATTTT	CASSLELFGGLGTDTQYF
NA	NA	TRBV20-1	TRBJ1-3	TGCAGTGCCAGTGACCGGAGCTCTGGAAACACCATATATTTT	CSASDRSSGNTIYF